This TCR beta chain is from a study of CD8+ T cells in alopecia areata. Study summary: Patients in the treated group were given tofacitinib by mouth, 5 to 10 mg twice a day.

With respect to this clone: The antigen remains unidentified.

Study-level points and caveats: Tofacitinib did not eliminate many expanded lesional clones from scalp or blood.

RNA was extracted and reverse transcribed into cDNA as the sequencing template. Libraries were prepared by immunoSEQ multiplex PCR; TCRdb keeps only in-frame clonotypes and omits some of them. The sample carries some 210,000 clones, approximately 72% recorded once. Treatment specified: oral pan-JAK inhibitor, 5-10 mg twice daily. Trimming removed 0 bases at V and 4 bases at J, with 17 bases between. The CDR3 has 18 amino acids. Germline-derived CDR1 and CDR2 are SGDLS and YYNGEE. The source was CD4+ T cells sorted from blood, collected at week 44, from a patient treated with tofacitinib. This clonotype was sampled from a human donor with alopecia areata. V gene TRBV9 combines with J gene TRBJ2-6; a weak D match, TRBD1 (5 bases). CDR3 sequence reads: CASSVEGRVAAGANVLTF. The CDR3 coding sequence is TGTGCCAGCAGCGTAGAAGGCAGGGTGGCTGCGGGGGCCAACGTCCTGACTTTC.